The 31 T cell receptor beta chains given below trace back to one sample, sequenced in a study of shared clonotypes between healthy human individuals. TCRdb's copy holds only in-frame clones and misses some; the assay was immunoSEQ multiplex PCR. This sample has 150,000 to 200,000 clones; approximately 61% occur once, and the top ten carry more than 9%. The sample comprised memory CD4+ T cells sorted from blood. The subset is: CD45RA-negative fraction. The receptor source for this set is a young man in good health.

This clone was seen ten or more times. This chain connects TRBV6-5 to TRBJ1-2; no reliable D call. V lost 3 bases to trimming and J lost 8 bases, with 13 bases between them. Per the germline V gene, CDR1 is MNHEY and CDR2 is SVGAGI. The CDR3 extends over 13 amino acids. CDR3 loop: CASSYTGSRGYTF. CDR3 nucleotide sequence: TGTGCCAGCAGTTATACCGGCAGTCGCGGCTACACCTTC.

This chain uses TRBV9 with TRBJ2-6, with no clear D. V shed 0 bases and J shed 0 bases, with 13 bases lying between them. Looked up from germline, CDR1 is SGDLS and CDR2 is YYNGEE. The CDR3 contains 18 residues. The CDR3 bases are TGTGCCAGCAGCGTAGTGGCTGGACGCCTCTCTGGGGCCAACGTCCTGACTTTC. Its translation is CASSVVAGRLSGANVLTF.

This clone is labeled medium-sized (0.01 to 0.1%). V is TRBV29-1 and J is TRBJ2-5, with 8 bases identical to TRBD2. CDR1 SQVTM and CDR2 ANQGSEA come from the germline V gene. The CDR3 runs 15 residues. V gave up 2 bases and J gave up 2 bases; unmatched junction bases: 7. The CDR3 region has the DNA TGCAGCGTTGAATTGTCTAGCGGGCGGCAAGAGACCCAGTACTTC. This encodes CSVELSSGRQETQYF.

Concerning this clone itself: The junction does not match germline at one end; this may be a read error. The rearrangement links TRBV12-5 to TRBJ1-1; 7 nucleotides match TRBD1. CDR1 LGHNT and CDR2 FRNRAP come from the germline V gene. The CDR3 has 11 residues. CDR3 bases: TGTGCTAGTGGGACCGAGAGGGGGCTCGATTTT. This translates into CASGTERGLDF. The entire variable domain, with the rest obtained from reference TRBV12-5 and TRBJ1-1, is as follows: DARVTQTPRHKVTEMGQEVTMRCQPILGHNTVFWYRQTMMQGLELLAYFRNRAPLDDSGMPKDRFSAEMPDATLATLKIQPSEPRDSAVYFCASGTERGLDFGQGTRLTVV.

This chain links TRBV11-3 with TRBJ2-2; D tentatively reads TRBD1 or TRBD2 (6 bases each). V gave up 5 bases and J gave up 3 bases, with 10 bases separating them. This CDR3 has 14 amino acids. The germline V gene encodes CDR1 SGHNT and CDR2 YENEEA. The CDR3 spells CASSRGPDTGELFF. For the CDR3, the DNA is TGTGCCAGCAGCCGGGGGCCGGACACCGGGGAGCTGTTTTTT.

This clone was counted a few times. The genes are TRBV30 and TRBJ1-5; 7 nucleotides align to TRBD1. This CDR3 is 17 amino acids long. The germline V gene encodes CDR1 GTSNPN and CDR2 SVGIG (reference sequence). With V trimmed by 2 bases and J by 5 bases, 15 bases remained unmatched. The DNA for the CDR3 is TGTGCCTGGAGTTCCTTGAGTGTTTACAGGGGCCATCAGCCCCAGCATTTT. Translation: CAWSSLSVYRGHQPQHF.

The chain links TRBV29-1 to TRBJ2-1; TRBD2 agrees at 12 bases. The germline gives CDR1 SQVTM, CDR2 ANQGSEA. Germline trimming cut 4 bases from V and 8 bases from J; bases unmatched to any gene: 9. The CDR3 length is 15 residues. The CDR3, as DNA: TGCAGCGTTGGGCCTCTAGCGGGAGGGTTGGATGAGCAGTTCTTC. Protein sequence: CSVGPLAGGLDEQFF.

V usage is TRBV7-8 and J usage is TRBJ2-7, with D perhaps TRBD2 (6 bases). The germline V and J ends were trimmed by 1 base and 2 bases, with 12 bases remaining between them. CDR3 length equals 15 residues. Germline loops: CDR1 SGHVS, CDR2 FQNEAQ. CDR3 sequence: CASSLGRALTYEQYF. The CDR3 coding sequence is TGTGCCAGCAGCTTAGGGAGGGCTCTCACCTACGAGCAGTACTTC.

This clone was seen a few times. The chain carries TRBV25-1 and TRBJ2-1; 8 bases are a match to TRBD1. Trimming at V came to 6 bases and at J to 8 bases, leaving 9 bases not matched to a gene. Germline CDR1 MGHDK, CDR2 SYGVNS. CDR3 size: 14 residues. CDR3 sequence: CASSRTGRRDEQFF. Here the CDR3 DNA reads TGTGCCAGCAGCAGGACAGGGCGAAGGGATGAGCAGTTCTTC. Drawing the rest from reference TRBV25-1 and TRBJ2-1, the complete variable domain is EADIYQTPRYLVIGTGKKITLECSQTMGHDKMYWYQQDPGMELHLIHYSYGVNSTEKGDLSSESTVSRIRTEHFPLTLESARPSHTSQYLCASSRTGRRDEQFFGPGTRLTVL.

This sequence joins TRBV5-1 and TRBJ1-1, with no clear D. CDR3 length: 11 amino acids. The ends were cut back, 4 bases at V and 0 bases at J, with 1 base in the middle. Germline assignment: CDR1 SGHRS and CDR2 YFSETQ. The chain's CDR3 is CASSLNTEAFF. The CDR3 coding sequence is TGCGCCAGCAGCCTGAACACTGAAGCTTTCTTT.

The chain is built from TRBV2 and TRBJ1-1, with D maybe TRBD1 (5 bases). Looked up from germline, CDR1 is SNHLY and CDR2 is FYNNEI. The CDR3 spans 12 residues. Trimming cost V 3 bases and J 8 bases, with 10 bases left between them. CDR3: CASSEGQREAFF. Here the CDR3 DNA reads TGTGCCAGCAGTGAGGGGCAGAGGGAAGCTTTCTTT.

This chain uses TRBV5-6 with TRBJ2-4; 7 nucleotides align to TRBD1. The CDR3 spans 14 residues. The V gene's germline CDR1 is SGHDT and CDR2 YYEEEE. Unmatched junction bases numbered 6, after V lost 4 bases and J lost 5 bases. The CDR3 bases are TGTGCCAGCAGCCCTCCTACAGGGGAAAACATTCAGTACTTC. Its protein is CASSPPTGENIQYF. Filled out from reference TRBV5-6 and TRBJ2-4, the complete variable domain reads DAGVTQSPTHLIKTRGQQVTLRCSPKSGHDTVSWYQQALGQGPQFIFQYYEEEERQRGNFPDRFSGHQFPNYSSELNVNALLLGDSALYLCASSPPTGENIQYFGAGTRLSVL.

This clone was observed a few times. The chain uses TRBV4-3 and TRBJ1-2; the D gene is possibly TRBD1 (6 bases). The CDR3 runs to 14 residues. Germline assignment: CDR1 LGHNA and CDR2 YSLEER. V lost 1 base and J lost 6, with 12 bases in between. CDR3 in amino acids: CASSQVGTSDGYTF. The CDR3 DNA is TGCGCCAGCAGCCAAGTTGGGACATCGGATGGCTACACCTTC.

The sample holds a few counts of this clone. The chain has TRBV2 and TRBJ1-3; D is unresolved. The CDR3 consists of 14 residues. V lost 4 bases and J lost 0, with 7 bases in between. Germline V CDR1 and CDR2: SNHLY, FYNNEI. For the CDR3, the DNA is TGTGCCAGCAGTGGTCAGACCTCTGGAAACACCATATATTTT. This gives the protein CASSGQTSGNTIYF.

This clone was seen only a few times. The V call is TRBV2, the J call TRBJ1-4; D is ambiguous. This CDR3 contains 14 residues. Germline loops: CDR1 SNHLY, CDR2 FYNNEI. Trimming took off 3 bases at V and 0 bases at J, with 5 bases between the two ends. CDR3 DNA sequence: TGTGCCAGCAGTGAGTGGACAACTAATGAAAAACTGTTTTTT. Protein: CASSEWTTNEKLFF. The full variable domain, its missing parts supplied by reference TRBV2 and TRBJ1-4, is EPEVTQTPSHQVTQMGQEVILRCVPISNHLYFYWYRQILGQKVEFLVSFYNNEISEKSEIFDDQFSVERPDGSNFTLKIRSTKLEDSAMYFCASSEWTTNEKLFFGSGTQLSVL.

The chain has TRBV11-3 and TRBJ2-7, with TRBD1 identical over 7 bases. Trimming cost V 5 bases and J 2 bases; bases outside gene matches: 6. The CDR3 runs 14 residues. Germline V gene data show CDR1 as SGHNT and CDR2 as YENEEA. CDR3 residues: CASSNYRGAYEQYF. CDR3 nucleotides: TGTGCCAGCAGCAATTACAGGGGCGCCTACGAGCAGTACTTC. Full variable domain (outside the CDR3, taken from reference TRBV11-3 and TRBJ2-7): EAGVVQSPRYKIIEKKQPVAFWCNPISGHNTLYWYLQNLGQGPELLIRYENEEAVDDSQLPKDRFSAERLKGVDSTLKIQPAELGDSAVYLCASSNYRGAYEQYFGPGTRLTVT.

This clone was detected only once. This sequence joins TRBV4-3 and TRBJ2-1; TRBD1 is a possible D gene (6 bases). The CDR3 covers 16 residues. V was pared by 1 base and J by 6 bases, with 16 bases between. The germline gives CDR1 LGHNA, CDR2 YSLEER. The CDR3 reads CASSQVSLLGGNEQFF. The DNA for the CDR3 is TGCGCCAGCAGCCAAGTCAGTCTGTTAGGGGGCAATGAGCAGTTCTTC.

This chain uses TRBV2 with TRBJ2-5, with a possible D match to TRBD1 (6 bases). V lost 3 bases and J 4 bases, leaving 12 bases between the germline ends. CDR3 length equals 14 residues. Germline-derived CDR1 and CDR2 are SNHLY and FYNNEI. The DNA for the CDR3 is TGTGCCAGCAGTGATTCCCGAGGGGGAGAGACCCAGTACTTC. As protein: CASSDSRGGETQYF.

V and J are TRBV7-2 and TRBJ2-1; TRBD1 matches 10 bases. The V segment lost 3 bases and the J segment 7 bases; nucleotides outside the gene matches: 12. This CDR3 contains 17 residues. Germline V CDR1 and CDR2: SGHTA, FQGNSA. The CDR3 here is CASSLTTGTGDVNEQFF. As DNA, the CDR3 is TGTGCCAGCAGCTTGACAACCGGGACAGGGGATGTTAATGAGCAGTTCTTC.

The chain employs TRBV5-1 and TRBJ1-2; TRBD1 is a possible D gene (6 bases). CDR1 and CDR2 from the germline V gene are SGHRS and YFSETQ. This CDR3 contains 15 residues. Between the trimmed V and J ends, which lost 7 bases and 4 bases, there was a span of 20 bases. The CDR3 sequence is CASASQGTPTYGYTF. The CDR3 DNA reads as TGCGCCAGCGCCTCACAGGGAACACCAACCTATGGCTACACCTTC.

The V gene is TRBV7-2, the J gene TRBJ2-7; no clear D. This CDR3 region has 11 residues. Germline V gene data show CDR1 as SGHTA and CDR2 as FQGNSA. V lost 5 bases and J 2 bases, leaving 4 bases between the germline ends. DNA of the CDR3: TGTGCCAGCAGCCACACCTACGAGCAGTACTTC. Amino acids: CASSHTYEQYF. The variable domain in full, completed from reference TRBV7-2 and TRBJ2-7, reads GAGVSQSPSNKVTEKGKDVELRCDPISGHTALYWYRQSLGQGLEFLIYFQGNSAPDKSGLPSDRFSAERTGGSVSTLTIQRTQQEDSAVYLCASSHTYEQYFGPGTRLTVT.

The CDR3 protein is CASSSARVPYEQYF. The CDR3 DNA follows: TGTGCCAGCAGCTCAGCCAGGGTTCCCTACGAGCAGTACTTC. J is TRBJ2-7 and V is TRBV5-5; the D gene is possibly TRBD1 (5 bases). V was trimmed by 3 bases and J by 2 bases, leaving 12 bases between them. The CDR3 loop spans 14 amino acids. CDR1 is SGHKS, CDR2 YYEKEE, per germline (reference sequence).

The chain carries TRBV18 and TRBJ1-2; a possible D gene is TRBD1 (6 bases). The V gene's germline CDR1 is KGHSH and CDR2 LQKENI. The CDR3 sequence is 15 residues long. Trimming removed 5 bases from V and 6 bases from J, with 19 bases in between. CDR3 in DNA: TGTGCCAGCTCATTAGTACAGGGATTCGGTGATGGCTACACCTTC. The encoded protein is CASSLVQGFGDGYTF.

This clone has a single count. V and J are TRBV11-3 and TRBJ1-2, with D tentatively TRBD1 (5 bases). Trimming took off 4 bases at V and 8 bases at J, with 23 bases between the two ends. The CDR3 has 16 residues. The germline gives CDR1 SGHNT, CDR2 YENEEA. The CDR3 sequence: CASSSATGLRITGYTF. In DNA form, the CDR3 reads TGTGCCAGCAGCTCGGCAACGGGACTGAGGATCACGGGCTACACCTTC.

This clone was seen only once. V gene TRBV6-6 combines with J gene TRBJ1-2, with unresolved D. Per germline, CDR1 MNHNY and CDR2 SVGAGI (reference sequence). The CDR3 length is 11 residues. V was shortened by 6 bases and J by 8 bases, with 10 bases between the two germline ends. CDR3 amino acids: CASSRSGGYTF. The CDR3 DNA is TGTGCCAGCAGCCGCTCCGGGGGCTACACCTTC.

This CDR3 reads CASSLGARALGDEQFF. The DNA for the CDR3 is TGTGCCAGCAGCCTAGGGGCTCGGGCCTTAGGAGATGAGCAGTTCTTC. V and J are TRBV11-3 and TRBJ2-1; possibly TRBD1 for D (5 bases). The ends were cut back, 5 bases at V and 8 bases at J, with 22 bases in the middle. The CDR3 runs to 16 residues. CDR1 and CDR2 (germline): SGHNT, YENEEA.

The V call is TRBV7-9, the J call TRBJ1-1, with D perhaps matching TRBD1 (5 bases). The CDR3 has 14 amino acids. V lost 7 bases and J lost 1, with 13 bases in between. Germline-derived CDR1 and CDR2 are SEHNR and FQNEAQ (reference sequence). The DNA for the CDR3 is TGTGCCAGCACCTTTTTCGGGGGGAACACTGAAGCTTTCTTT. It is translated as CASTFFGGNTEAFF.

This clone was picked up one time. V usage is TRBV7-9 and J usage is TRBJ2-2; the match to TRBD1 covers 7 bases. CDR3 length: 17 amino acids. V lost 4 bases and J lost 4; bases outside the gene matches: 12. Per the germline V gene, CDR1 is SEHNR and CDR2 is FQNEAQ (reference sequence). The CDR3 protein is CASSSMFGTVGTGELFF. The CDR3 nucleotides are TGTGCCAGCAGCTCTATGTTCGGGACAGTAGGCACCGGGGAGCTGTTTTTT.

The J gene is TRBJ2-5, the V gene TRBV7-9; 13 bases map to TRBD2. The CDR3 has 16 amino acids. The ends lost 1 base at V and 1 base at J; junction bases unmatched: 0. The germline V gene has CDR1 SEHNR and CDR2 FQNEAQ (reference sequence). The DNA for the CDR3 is TGTGCCAGCAGCTTAGGACTAGCGGGGGGCCAAGAGACCCAGTACTTC. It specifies CASSLGLAGGQETQYF.

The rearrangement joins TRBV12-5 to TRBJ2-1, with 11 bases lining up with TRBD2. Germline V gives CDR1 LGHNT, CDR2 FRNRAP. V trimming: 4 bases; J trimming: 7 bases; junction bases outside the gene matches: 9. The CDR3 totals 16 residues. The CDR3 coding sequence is TGTGCTAGTGGTTCCGCATTGACTAGCGGGGAAAATGAGCAGTTCTTC. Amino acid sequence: CASGSALTSGENEQFF.

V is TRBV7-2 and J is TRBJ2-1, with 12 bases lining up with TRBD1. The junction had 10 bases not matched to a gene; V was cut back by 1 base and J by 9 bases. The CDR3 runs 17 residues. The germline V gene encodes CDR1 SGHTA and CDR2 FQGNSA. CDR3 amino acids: CASSLVVGTGGFFEQFF. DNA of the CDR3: TGTGCCAGCAGCTTAGTGGTCGGGACAGGGGGCTTCTTTGAGCAGTTCTTC. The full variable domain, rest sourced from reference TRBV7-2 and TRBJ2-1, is GAGVSQSPSNKVTEKGKDVELRCDPISGHTALYWYRQSLGQGLEFLIYFQGNSAPDKSGLPSDRFSAERTGGSVSTLTIQRTQQEDSAVYLCASSLVVGTGGFFEQFFGPGTRLTVL.